Presented here are 14 T cell receptor beta chains from one specimen sequenced in a study of identical twins (dated by TCRdb to 2016 to 2018). The library was prepared using 5' RACE. Sequencing used an Illumina HiSeq 2000. The public reads were reanalyzed by TCRdb: fastp trimming at Q25, MiXCR alignment, in-frame beta chains only. One record per CDR3 amino acid sequence lists the most common genes and DNA. The sample has approximately 600,000 distinct CDR3 sequences on record, 7% to 7.5% of them singletons. About 1.6% of the sample comes from the top ten. These data also featured in a second study, about yellow fever vaccine responses in identical twins.

Sequenced material: PBMCs. Receptors were obtained from a woman aged 18-29 years in good health.

This chain connects TRBV7-6 to TRBJ2-5; TRBD1 is a possible D gene (6 bases). This CDR3 spans 13 amino acids. The germline V gene has CDR1 SGHVS and CDR2 FNYEAQ. V lost 3 bases, J lost 4 bases, and 9 bases lay in between. The CDR3 sequence: CASSLGTLETQYF. DNA of the CDR3: TGTGCCAGCAGCTTGGGGACACTAGAGACCCAGTACTTC.

The rearrangement joins TRBV28 to TRBJ1-5; D ambiguous. The CDR3 is made up of 15 amino acids. Germline V gives CDR1 MDHEN, CDR2 SYDVKM. V gave up 3 bases and J gave up 6 bases, with 15 bases separating them. The DNA of the CDR3 is TGTGCCAGCAGTTTCAATTGGAGGGTTAGTCAGCCCCAGCATTTT. Protein sequence: CASSFNWRVSQPQHF. Using reference TRBV28 and TRBJ1-5 for the parts outside the CDR3, the full variable domain is DVKVTQSSRYLVKRTGEKVFLECVQDMDHENMFWYRQDPGLGLRLIYFSYDVKMKEKGDIPEGYSVSREKKERFSLILESASTNQTSMYLCASSFNWRVSQPQHFGDGTRLSIL.

This clonotype has more than one count but fewer than ten. The chain combines TRBV9 with TRBJ2-1; 8 bases match TRBD1. With V trimmed by 3 bases and J by 5 bases, 4 bases remained unmatched. The CDR3 runs 14 residues. Germline CDR1 and CDR2: SGDLS and YYNGEE. Written as DNA, the CDR3 is TGTGCCAGCAGCGGCTCGACAGGGGACAATGAGCAGTTCTTC. It yields the protein CASSGSTGDNEQFF.

This clonotype was seen many times. This chain uses TRBV12-3 or TRBV12-4 with TRBJ2-1, with D tentatively TRBD2 (5 bases). Deletions cut 8 bases from V and 3 bases from J, with 11 bases between. CDR3 length: 13 amino acids. Here the CDR3 reads CASEERDYNEQFF. For the CDR3, the DNA is TGTGCCAGCGAGGAGAGGGACTACAATGAGCAGTTCTTC.

This clonotype was seen a handful of times. This chain connects TRBV20-1 to TRBJ2-1; D is unclear. V was pared by 3 bases and J by 0 bases, with 9 bases between. The germline gives CDR1 DFQATT, CDR2 SNEGSKA (reference sequence). The CDR3 runs 14 residues. CDR3 residues: CSARYGISYNEQFF. The CDR3 nucleotides are TGCAGTGCTAGGTATGGTATCTCCTACAATGAGCAGTTCTTC.

This chain uses TRBV20-1 with TRBJ2-1, with TRBD2 matching 8 bases. CDR1 is DFQATT, CDR2 SNEGSKA, per germline (reference sequence). The CDR3 is 17 residues long. J lost 2 bases, V lost 4 bases, and 13 bases had no gene match. The CDR3 coding sequence is TGCAGTGCTATTCCCTTGGGGACTAGTATCGCCTACAATGAGCAGTTCTTC. Protein product: CSAIPLGTSIAYNEQFF.

This clonotype has ten or more counts. The J gene is TRBJ1-1, the V gene TRBV12-3 or TRBV12-4; 8 bases are shared with TRBD1. The CDR3 totals 14 residues. The V segment lost 7 bases and the J segment 2 bases; nucleotides outside the gene matches: 6. In nucleotides, the CDR3 is TGTGCCAGCACCCGGACAGGGCCAAACACTGAAGCTTTCTTT. It codes for CASTRTGPNTEAFF.

This clonotype was counted only a few times. The rearrangement uses TRBV5-1 and TRBJ1-3, with 8 bases identical to TRBD1. The CDR3 length is 15 residues. V lost 4 bases and J lost 4; bases outside the gene matches: 7. Germline V lookup: CDR1 SGHRS, CDR2 YFSETQ. The CDR3 protein is CASSPGGLLGNTIYF. The CDR3 nucleotides read TGCGCCAGCAGCCCAGGGGGCCTCCTCGGAAACACCATATATTTT.

This clonotype has a count of ten or more. The CDR3 nucleotides read TGCGCCAGCAGCTTGGGTCGTTTGGAGACCGGGGAGCTGTTTTTT. The encoded protein is CASSLGRLETGELFF. This chain connects TRBV5-1 to TRBJ2-2; D is ambiguous. Deletions cut 0 bases from V and 5 bases from J, with 11 bases between. The CDR3 has 15 residues. Germline CDR1 SGHRS, CDR2 YFSETQ.

The V gene is TRBV6-6, the J gene TRBJ1-2; D unresolved. Germline V gene sequence: CDR1 MNHNY, CDR2 SVGAGI (reference sequence). The CDR3 spans 13 residues. V lost 7 bases and J lost 1, with 10 bases in between. Written as DNA, the CDR3 is TGTGCCAGCACGACAACTTATAACTATGGCTACACCTTC. Protein: CASTTTYNYGYTF.

This clonotype appeared many times. An end of the junction differs from the germline gene, which may be a read error. The chain couples TRBV3-1 to TRBJ2-1; 7 nucleotides match TRBD1. There are 15 residues in the CDR3. Germline values: CDR1 LGHDT, CDR2 YNNKEL (reference sequence). This chain's CDR3 is CASSKDRVSYNEQFF. CDR3 DNA: TGTGCCAGCAGCAAAGACAGGGTTTCCTACAATGAGCAGTTCTTC.

This clonotype has a count of ten or more. The V call is TRBV7-8, the J call TRBJ2-2; D not certain. Looked up from germline, CDR1 is SGHVS and CDR2 is FQNEAQ. The germline V and J ends were trimmed by 5 bases and 8 bases, with 9 bases remaining between them. CDR3 length equals 12 residues. CDR3 coding DNA: TGTGCCAGCAGCCCCTTTTTGGGGGAGCTGTTTTTT. Residues: CASSPFLGELFF. Drawing the rest from reference TRBV7-8 and TRBJ2-2, the complete variable domain is GAGVSQSPRYKVAKRGQDVALRCDPISGHVSLFWYQQALGQGPEFLTYFQNEAQLDKSGLPSDRFFAERPEGSVSTLKIQRTQQEDSAVYLCASSPFLGELFFGEGSRLTVL.

This clonotype showed up many times. This rearrangement joins TRBV12-3 or TRBV12-4 to TRBJ1-1; D not resolved. The CDR3 has 11 residues. Trimming removed 4 bases from V and 3 bases from J, with 3 bases in between. CDR3 amino acids: CASSWDTEAFF. The DNA for the CDR3 is TGTGCCAGCAGTTGGGACACTGAAGCTTTCTTT.

Only a few counts were recorded for this clonotype. The chain has TRBV7-9 and TRBJ2-7; D not certain. V was shortened by 5 bases and J by 5 bases, with 16 bases between the two germline ends. This CDR3 region has 14 residues. CDR1 SEHNR and CDR2 FQNEAQ come from the germline V gene (reference sequence). DNA of the CDR3: TGTGCCAGCAGCCCGGTGGGCAGTCACGACGAGCAGTACTTC. This codes for CASSPVGSHDEQYF.